These 4 T cell receptor beta chains share one sample of origin, sequenced in a study of early T cells in non-severe SARS-CoV-2 infection. MiXCR, run by TCRdb on the 5' RACE reads, gives a single entry per CDR3 protein. The profile shows tens of thousands of distinct CDR3 sequences, approximately 8% of them singletons. Specimen: whole blood. Receptors were obtained from an adult who was a healthcare worker with PCR-confirmed SARS-CoV-2 infection or an uninfected control (not recorded which).

This clonotype was observed a few times. The chain joins TRBV30 to TRBJ2-5, with 10 bases identical to TRBD2. This CDR3 has 14 residues. The V segment lost 5 bases and the J segment 2 bases; nucleotides outside the gene matches: 5. The germline CDR1 and CDR2 sequences are GTSNPN and SVGIG (reference sequence). CDR3 residues: CAWETSGFQETQYF. CDR3 sequence (DNA): TGTGCCTGGGAGACTAGCGGGTTTCAAGAGACCCAGTACTTC.

There are many counts of this clonotype. Here the CDR3 DNA reads TGTGCCAGCAGCCGACTCGGGACAGGGGGTCGGGGACAGGGGTTCTTC. Its protein is CASSRLGTGGRGQGFF. The chain carries TRBV27 and TRBJ2-1, with 11 nucleotides matching TRBD1. Losses at the gene ends were 6 bases for V and 15 bases for J; bases not matched to a gene: 19. This CDR3 region has 16 residues. In germline, CDR1 is MNHEY, CDR2 SMNVEV (reference sequence).

This clonotype appeared many times. The genes are TRBV9 and TRBJ2-3; D is uncertain. The CDR3 has 13 residues. Germline CDR1 reads SGDLS; CDR2 reads YYNGEE. The V gene lost 5 bases and the J gene lost 2 bases, with 9 bases spanning the gap. CDR3 protein: CASSFLVTDTQYF. The CDR3 DNA sequence: TGTGCCAGCAGTTTTCTCGTCACAGATACGCAGTATTTT.

This clonotype was seen at least ten times. The chain recombines TRBV7-3 with TRBJ2-5; 7 bases are shared with TRBD1. The CDR3 has 13 residues. V shed 5 bases, J shed 3 bases, and the junction held 3 bases outside the gene matches. Germline V gene sequence: CDR1 SGHTA, CDR2 FQGTGA. The CDR3 region has the DNA TGTGCCAGCAGCAATACAGGGGAAGAGACCCAGTACTTC. Protein product: CASSNTGEETQYF.